The present T cell receptor beta chain was sequenced within a study of blood T cells in healthy people across ages. Study-level findings and limits: No one knew whether donors had CMV, which possibly confounded expanded clonotype changes. The percentage of naive T cells correlated strongly with TCR beta diversity.

This CDR3 region has 15 residues. The V gene's germline CDR1 is DFQATT and CDR2 SNEGSKA (reference sequence). Unmatched junction bases numbered 6, after V lost 1 base and J lost 0 bases. There are a few counts of this clonotype. Its antigen is unknown. A sample-barcoded 5' primer and a J-beta primer mix were used in a second PCR of roughly 7 to 11 cycles. Each cDNA molecule, via a template-switch adaptor with 12 random nucleotides, was tagged. TCRdb ran MiXCR on the 5' RACE reads and lists one entry per CDR3 protein. The repertoire holds 800,000 to 900,000 distinct CDR3 sequences, with about 59% as singletons.

The sequenced material came from blood. This clonotype was obtained from a young man in good health. The chain recombines TRBV20-1 with TRBJ2-7; TRBD1 matches at 7 bases. CDR3 DNA sequence: TGCAGTGCTAGAGTAGGACAGGCCCACTCCTACGAGCAGTACTTC. It encodes CSARVGQAHSYEQYF.